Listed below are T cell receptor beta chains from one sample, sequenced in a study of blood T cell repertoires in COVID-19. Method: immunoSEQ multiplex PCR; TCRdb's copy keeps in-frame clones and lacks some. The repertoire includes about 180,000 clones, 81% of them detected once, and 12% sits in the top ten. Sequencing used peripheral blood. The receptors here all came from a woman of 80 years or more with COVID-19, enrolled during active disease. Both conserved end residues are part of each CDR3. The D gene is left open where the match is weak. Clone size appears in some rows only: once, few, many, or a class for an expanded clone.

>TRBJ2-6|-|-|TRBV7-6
CASSAEWGLGANVLTF
TGTGCCAGCAGCGCCGAGTGGGGGCTAGGGGCCAACGTCCTGACTTTC
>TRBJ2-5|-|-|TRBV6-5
CASSYSLLEGTQYF
TGTGCCAGCAGTTACTCGCTCCTAGAAGGGACCCAGTACTTC
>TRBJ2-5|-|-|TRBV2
CASSEVRQQETQYF
TGTGCCAGCAGTGAAGTTCGACAGCAAGAGACCCAGTACTTC
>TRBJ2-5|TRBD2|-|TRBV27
CASRPLADRGETQYF
TGTGCCAGCAGACCTCTAGCGGACCGGGGGGAGACCCAGTACTTC
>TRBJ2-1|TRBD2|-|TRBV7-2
CASSTSVGDSYNEQFF
TGTGCCAGCAGCACTAGCGTCGGGGATTCCTACAATGAGCAGTTCTTC
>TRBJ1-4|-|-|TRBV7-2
CASSPSLGNEKLFF
TGTGCCAGCAGCCCCTCCCTAGGAAATGAAAAACTGTTTTTT
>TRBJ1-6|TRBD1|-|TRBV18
CASSPDRANSPLHF
TGTGCCAGCTCACCGGACAGGGCTAATTCACCCCTCCACTTT
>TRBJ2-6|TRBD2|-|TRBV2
CASSRLAGSGANVLTF
TGTGCCAGCAGTAGACTAGCGGGTTCTGGGGCCAACGTCCTGACTTTC
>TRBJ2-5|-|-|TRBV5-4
CASTTGLGPDNSETQYF
TGTGCCAGCACGACGGGACTGGGGCCCGACAATTCGGAGACCCAGTACTTC
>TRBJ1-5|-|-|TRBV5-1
CASSLNLGNNQPQHF
TGCGCCAGCAGCTTAAACCTCGGGAACAATCAGCCCCAGCATTTT
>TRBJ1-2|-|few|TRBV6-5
CASSYRQTYGYTF
TGTGCCAGCAGTTATCGACAGACCTATGGCTACACCTTC
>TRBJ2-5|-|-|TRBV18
CASSRAEQETQYF
TGTGCCAGCTCGCGGGCCGAACAAGAGACCCAGTACTTC
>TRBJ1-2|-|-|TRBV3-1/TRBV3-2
CASSPRKGYGYTF
TGTGCCAGCAGCCCGCGGAAGGGGTATGGCTACACCTTC
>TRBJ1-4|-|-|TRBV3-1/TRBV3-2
CASSPTGLGVGEKLFF
TGTGCCAGCAGCCCCACCGGGTTAGGGGTTGGCGAAAAACTGTTTTTT
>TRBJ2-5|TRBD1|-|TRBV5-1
CASSPLTGGGGETQYF
TGCGCCAGCAGCCCCCTGACAGGGGGTGGCGGAGAGACCCAGTACTTC
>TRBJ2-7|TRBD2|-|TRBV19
CASSTSGRYDEQYF
TGTGCCAGTAGTACTAGCGGGAGGTATGACGAGCAGTACTTC
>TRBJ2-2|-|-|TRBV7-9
CASSLGTYTGELFF
TGTGCCAGCAGCTTAGGGACATACACCGGGGAGCTGTTTTTT
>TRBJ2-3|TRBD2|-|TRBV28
CASKAAGGSPDTQYF
TGTGCCAGCAAAGCAGCGGGAGGGAGCCCAGATACGCAGTATTTT
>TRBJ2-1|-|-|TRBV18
CASSSGRSSYNEQFF
TGTGCCAGCTCATCAGGGCGGAGCTCCTACAATGAGCAGTTCTTC
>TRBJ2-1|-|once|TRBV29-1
CSGGESSYNEQFF
TGCAGCGGCGGGGAAAGCTCCTACAATGAGCAGTTCTTC
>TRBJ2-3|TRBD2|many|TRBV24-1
CATSDPTPPSGRAGADTQYF
TGTGCCACCAGTGACCCCACCCCTCCTAGCGGGAGGGCCGGCGCAGATACGCAGTATTTT
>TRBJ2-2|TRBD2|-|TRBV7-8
CASSFELAGGLNTGELFF
TGTGCCAGCAGCTTTGAACTAGCGGGAGGATTGAACACCGGGGAGCTGTTTTTT